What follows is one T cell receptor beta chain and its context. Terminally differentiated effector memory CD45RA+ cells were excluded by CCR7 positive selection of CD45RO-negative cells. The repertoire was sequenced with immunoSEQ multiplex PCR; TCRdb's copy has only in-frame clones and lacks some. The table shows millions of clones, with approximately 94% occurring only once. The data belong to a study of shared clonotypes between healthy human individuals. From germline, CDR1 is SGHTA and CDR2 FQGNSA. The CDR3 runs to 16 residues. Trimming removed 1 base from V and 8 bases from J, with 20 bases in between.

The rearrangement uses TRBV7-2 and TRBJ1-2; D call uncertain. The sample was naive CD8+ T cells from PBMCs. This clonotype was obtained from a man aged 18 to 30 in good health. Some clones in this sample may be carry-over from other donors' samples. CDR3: CASSLGLWDPGRGYTF. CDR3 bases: TGTGCCAGCAGCTTAGGATTGTGGGATCCTGGGCGCGGCTACACCTTC.